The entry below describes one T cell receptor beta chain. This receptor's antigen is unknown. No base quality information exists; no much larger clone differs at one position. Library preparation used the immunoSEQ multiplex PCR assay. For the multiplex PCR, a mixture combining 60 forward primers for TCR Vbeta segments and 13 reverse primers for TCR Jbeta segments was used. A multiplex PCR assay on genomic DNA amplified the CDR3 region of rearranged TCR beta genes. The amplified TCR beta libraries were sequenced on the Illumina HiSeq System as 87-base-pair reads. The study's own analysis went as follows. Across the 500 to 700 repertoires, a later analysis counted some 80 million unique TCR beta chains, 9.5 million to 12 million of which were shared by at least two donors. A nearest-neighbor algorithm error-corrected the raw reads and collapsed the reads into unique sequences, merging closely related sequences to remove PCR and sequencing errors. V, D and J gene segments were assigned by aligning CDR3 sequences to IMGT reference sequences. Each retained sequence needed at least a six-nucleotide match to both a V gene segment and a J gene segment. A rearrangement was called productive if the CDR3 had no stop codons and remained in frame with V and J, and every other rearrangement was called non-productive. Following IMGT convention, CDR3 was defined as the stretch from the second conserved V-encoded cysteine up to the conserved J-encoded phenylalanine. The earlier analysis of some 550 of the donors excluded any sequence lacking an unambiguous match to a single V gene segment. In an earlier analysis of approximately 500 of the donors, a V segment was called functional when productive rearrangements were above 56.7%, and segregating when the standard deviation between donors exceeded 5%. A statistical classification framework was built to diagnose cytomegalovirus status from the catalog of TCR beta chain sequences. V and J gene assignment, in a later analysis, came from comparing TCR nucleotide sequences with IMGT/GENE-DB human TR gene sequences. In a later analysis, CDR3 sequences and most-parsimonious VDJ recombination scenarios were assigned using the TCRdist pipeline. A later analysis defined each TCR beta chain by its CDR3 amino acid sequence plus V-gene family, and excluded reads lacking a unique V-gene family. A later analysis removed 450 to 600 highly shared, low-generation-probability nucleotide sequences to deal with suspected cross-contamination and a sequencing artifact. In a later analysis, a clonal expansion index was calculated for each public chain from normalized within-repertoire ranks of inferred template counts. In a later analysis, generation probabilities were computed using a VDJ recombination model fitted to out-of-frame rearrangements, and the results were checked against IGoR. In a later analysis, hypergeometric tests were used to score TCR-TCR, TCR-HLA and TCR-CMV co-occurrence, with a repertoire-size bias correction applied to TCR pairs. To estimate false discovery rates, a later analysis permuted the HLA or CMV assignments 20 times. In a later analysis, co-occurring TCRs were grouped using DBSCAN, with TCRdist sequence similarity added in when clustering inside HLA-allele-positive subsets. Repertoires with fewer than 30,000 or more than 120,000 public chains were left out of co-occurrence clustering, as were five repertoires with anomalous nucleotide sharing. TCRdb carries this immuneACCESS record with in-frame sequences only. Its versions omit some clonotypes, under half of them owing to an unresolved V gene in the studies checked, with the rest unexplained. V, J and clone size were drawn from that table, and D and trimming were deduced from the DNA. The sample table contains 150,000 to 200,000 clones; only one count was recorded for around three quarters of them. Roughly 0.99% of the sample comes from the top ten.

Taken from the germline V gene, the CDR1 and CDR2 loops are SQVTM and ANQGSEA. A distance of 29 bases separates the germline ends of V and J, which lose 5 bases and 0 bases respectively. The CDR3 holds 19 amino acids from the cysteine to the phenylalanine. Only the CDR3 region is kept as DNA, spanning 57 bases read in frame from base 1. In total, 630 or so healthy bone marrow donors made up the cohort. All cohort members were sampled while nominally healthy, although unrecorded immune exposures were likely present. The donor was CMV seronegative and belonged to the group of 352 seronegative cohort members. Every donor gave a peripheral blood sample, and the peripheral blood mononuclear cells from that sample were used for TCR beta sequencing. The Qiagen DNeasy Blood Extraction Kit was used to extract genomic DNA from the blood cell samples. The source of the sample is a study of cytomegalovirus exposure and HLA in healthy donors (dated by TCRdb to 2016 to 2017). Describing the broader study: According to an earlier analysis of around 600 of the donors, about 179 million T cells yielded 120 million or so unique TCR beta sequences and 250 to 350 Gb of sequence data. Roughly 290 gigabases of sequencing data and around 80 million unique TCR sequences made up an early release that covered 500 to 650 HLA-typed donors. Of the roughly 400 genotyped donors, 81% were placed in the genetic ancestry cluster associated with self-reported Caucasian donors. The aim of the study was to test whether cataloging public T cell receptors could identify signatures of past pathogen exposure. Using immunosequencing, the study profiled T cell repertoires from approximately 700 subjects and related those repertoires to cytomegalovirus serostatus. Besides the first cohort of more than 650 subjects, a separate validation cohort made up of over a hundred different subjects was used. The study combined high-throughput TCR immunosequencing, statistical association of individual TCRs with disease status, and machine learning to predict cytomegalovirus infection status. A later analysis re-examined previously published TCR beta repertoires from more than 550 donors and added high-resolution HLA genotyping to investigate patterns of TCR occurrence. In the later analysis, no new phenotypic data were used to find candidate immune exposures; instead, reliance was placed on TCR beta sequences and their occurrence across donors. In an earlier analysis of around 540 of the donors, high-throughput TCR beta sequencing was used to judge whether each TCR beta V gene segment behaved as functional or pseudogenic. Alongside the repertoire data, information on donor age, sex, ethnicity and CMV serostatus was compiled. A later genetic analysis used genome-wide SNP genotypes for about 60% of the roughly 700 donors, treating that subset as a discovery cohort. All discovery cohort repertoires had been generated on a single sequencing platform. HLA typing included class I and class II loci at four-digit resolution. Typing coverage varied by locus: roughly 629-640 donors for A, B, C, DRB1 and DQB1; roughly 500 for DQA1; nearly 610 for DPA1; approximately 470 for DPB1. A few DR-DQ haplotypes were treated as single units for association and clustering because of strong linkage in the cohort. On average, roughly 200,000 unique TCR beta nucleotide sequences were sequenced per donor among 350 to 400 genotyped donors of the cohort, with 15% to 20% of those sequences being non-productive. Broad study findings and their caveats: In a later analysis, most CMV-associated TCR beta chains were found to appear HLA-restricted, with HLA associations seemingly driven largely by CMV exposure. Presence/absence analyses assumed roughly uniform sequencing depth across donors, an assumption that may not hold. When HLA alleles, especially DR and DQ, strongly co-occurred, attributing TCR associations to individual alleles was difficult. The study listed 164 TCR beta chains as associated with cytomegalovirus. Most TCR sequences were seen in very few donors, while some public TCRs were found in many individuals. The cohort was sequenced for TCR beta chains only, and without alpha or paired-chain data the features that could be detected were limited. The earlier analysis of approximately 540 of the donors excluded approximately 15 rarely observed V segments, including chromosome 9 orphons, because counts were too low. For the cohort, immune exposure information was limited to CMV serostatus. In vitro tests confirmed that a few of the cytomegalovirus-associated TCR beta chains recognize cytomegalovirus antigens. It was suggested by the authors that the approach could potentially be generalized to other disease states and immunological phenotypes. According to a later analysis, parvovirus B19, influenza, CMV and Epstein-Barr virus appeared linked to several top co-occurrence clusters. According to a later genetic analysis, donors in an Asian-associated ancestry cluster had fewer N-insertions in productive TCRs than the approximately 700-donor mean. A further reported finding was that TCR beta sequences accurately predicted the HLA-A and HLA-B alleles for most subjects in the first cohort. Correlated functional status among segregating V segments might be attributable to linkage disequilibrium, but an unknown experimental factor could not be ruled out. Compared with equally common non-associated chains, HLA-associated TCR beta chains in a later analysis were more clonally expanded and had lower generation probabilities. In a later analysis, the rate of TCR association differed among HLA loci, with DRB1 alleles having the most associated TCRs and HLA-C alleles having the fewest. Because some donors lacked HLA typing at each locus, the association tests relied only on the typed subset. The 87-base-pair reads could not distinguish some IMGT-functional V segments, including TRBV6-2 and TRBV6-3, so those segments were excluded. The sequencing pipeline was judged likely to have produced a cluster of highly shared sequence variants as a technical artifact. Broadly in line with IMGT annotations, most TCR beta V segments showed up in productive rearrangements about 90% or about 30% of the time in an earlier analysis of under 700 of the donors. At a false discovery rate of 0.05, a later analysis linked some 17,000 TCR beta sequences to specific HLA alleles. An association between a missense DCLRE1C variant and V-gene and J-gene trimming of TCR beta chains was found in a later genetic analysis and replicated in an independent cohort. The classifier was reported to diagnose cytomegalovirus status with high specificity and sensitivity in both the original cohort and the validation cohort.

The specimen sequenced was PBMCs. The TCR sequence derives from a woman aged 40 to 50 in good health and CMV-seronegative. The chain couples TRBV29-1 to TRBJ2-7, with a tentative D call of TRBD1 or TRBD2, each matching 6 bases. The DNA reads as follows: TGCAGCGTTAAAGGGGGGACGGGAGACCCTAGAACCAGCTCCTACGAGCAGTACTTC. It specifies CSVKGGTGDPRTSSYEQYF.